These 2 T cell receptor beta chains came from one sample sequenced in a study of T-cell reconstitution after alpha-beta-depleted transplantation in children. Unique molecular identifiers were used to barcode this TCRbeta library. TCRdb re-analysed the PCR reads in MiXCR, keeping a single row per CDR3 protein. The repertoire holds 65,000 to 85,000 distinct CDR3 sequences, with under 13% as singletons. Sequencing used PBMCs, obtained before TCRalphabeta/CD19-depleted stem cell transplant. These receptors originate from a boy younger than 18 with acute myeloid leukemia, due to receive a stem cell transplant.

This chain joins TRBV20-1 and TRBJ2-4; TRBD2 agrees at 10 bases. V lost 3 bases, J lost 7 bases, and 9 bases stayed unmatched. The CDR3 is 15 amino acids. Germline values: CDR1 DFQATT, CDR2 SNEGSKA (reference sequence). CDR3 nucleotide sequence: TGCAGTGCTAGTGTAGCGGGAGGTTGGAGGAACATTCAGTACTTC. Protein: CSASVAGGWRNIQYF.

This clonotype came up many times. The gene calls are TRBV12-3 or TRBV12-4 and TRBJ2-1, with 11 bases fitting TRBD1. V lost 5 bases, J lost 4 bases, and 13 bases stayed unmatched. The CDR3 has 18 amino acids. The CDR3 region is CASSGQGAKFRMYNEQFF. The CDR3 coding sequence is TGTGCCAGCAGTGGACAGGGGGCGAAGTTCCGCATGTACAATGAGCAGTTCTTC.